A selection of T cell receptor beta chains follows, all from one sample in a study of cytomegalovirus exposure and HLA in healthy donors. Produced via immunoSEQ multiplex PCR; TCRdb's table is partial and in-frame only. Of some 220,000 clones detected, 70% to 90% appear once; the ten largest clones hold 0.24%. Sequencing input: PBMCs. The receptors originated from a girl aged 2-10 years in good health and CMV-seronegative. Both conserved end residues are part of each CDR3. D genes are given only for firm matches. The listing skips clone size in some rows; elsewhere it reads once, few, many or a size class.

CDR3 protein,CDR3 DNA,D gene,clone size,CDR3 length,V gene,J gene
CASSERGLGGYEQFF,TGTGCCAGCAGTGAAAGGGGGCTAGGCGGCTATGAGCAGTTCTTC,TRBD1,NA,15,TRBV6-1,TRBJ2-1
CASSGGSSYEQYF,TGTGCCAGCAGTGGAGGCAGCTCCTACGAGCAGTACTTC,NA,NA,13,TRBV6-1,TRBJ2-7
CASSPRDRGRATEAFF,TGTGCCAGCTCACCACGGGACAGGGGGCGAGCGACTGAAGCTTTCTTT,TRBD1,NA,16,TRBV18,TRBJ1-1
CTSWDRELNEQFF,TGCACCTCCTGGGACAGGGAGCTCAATGAGCAGTTCTTC,TRBD1,NA,13,TRBV29-1,TRBJ2-1
CASSPQQDYGYTF,TGTGCCAGCTCACCTCAACAGGACTATGGCTACACCTTC,NA,NA,13,TRBV18,TRBJ1-2
CASSRAGGNYGYTF,TGTGCCAGTAGTAGGGCAGGGGGCAACTATGGCTACACCTTC,TRBD1,NA,14,TRBV19,TRBJ1-2
CASSPGGRYQETQYF,TGTGCCAGTAGCCCAGGGGGCCGGTACCAAGAGACCCAGTACTTC,TRBD1,NA,15,TRBV19,TRBJ2-5
CASSPKFRLAGGYTGELFF,TGTGCCAGCAGCCCCAAATTCCGACTAGCGGGAGGATACACCGGGGAGCTGTTTTTT,TRBD2,NA,19,TRBV13,TRBJ2-2
CASRLSKVAGGPQYF,TGTGCCAGCAGACTGAGTAAAGTAGCGGGAGGCCCGCAGTATTTT,TRBD2,NA,15,TRBV6-5,TRBJ2-3
CASRDSLVTDTQYF,TGTGCCAGCCGGGACTCACTAGTCACAGATACGCAGTATTTT,NA,NA,14,TRBV2,TRBJ2-3
CASSLGDRDTDTQYF,TGCGCCAGCAGCTTGGGTGACAGGGACACAGATACGCAGTATTTT,TRBD1,NA,15,TRBV5-1,TRBJ2-3
CASSSGTSGAYEQYF,TGCGCCAGCAGCTCCGGGACTAGCGGGGCCTACGAGCAGTACTTC,TRBD2,NA,15,TRBV5-1,TRBJ2-7
CAISPGHDYEQYF,TGTGCCATCAGTCCGGGACACGATTACGAGCAGTACTTC,NA,NA,13,TRBV10-3,TRBJ2-7
CASGPGTSGTKQFF,TGTGCTAGTGGACCCGGGACTAGCGGGACCAAGCAGTTCTTC,TRBD2,NA,14,TRBV12-5,TRBJ2-1
CASSVATGGLYNEQFF,TGTGCCAGCAGCGTAGCTACGGGGGGACTCTACAATGAGCAGTTCTTC,TRBD2,NA,16,TRBV9,TRBJ2-1
CASSYSRPGPNTEAFF,TGTGCCAGCAGTTACTCGAGGCCCGGCCCGAACACTGAAGCTTTCTTT,NA,NA,16,TRBV6-6,TRBJ1-1
CPRGLRRLFTDTQYF,TGTCCCCGAGGCCTGAGGCGGTTGTTCACAGATACGCAGTATTTT,NA,NA,15,TRBV21-1,TRBJ2-3
CASSQEKSWRPLFGYTF,TGCGCCAGCAGCCAAGAGAAGAGCTGGAGACCGTTATTTGGCTACACCTTC,NA,few,17,TRBV4-1,TRBJ1-2
CASISGVGVNIQYF,TGTGCCAGCATCTCGGGAGTGGGAGTTAACATTCAGTACTTC,NA,NA,14,TRBV28,TRBJ2-4
CASSEAQGESNQPQHF,TGTGCCAGCAGTGAGGCTCAGGGTGAATCTAATCAGCCCCAGCATTTT,NA,NA,16,TRBV25-1,TRBJ1-5
CASSSGRLYDEQYF,TGCGCCAGCAGCAGCGGGAGATTATACGACGAGCAGTACTTC,TRBD2,NA,14,TRBV5-1,TRBJ2-7
CASSLELAGGNEQFF,TGTGCCAGCAGCTTAGAACTAGCGGGGGGCAATGAGCAGTTCTTC,TRBD2,NA,15,TRBV7-2,TRBJ2-1
CASSDSSYEQYF,TGTGCCAGCAGTGACAGCTCCTACGAGCAGTACTTC,NA,few,12,TRBV6-1,TRBJ2-7
CASSDRAGDYNEQFF,TGTGCCAGCAGTGACCGGGCGGGGGACTACAATGAGCAGTTCTTC,TRBD2,NA,15,TRBV6-4,TRBJ2-1
CASSRTDSRDYGYTF,TGCGCCAGCAGCCGCACCGACTCCAGGGACTATGGCTACACCTTC,NA,NA,15,TRBV5-1,TRBJ1-2
CASTSTAMVLTGVYGYTF,TGTGCCAGTACTTCCACAGCTATGGTCCTCACAGGGGTCTATGGCTACACCTTC,TRBD1,NA,18,TRBV19,TRBJ1-2
CASSVEGGAGPDEQYF,TGTGCCAGCAGCGTAGAGGGCGGGGCAGGGCCAGACGAGCAGTACTTC,NA,NA,16,TRBV9,TRBJ2-7
CASSQQGATNEKLFF,TGCGCCAGCAGTCAACAGGGGGCAACTAATGAAAAACTGTTTTTT,TRBD1,NA,15,TRBV23-1,TRBJ1-4
CAWSVLGGLGEKLFF,TGTGCCTGGAGTGTACTGGGGGGGCTCGGTGAAAAACTGTTTTTT,NA,once,15,TRBV30,TRBJ1-4
CASRTSLATDTQYF,TGTGCCAGCAGGACTAGCCTCGCCACAGATACGCAGTATTTT,TRBD2,NA,14,TRBV2,TRBJ2-3
CARSLIDRGVVHYGYTF,TGTGCCAGAAGCTTGATCGACAGGGGGGTTGTTCACTATGGCTACACCTTC,TRBD1,NA,17,TRBV5-3,TRBJ1-2
CASSYRVAGFTDTQYF,TGTGCCAGCAGCTACCGGGTAGCGGGATTCACAGATACGCAGTATTTT,TRBD2,NA,16,TRBV5-6,TRBJ2-3
CASYPNKAFF,TGCGCCAGCTACCCTAATAAAGCTTTCTTT,NA,NA,10,TRBV5-1,TRBJ1-1
CASSHNGNTEAFF,TGCGCCAGCAGCCATAACGGGAACACTGAAGCTTTCTTT,NA,NA,13,TRBV5-1,TRBJ1-1
CAWTWGDTEAFF,TGTGCCTGGACGTGGGGGGACACTGAAGCTTTCTTT,NA,once,12,TRBV30,TRBJ1-1
CASSYGRYNEQFF,TGTGCCAGCAGTTACGGTAGATACAATGAGCAGTTCTTC,NA,once,13,TRBV6-5,TRBJ2-1